Following are 32 T cell receptor beta chains from one sample sequenced in a study of T-cell memory formation after mild COVID-19. One entry per CDR3 protein, called by TCRdb with MiXCR from the 5' RACE reads. Of 450,000 to 700,000 distinct CDR3 sequences listed, roughly 17% are singletons. Input material: PBMCs or a T cell subset sorted from them (not recorded which). The source is an adult woman who had mild COVID-19 (a few samples of this study predate the infection). Cell type and time point are not known.

The V gene is TRBV7-9, the J gene TRBJ2-7; perhaps TRBD1 as D (5 bases). This CDR3 has 13 amino acids. CDR1 and CDR2 (germline): SEHNR, FQNEAQ (reference sequence). The germline V and J ends were trimmed by 5 bases and 6 bases, with 14 bases remaining between them. In DNA, the CDR3 is TGTGCCAGCAGCCATCGACAGTCACTCGAGCAGTACTTC. It yields the protein CASSHRQSLEQYF.

This chain connects TRBV11-2 to TRBJ1-1; unclear D gene. Germline V gene lookup returns CDR1 SGHAT and CDR2 FQNNGV. Deletions cut 1 base from V and 5 bases from J, with 11 bases between. CDR3 size: 14 residues. CDR3 in amino acids: CASSLGSGLTEAFF. CDR3 bases: TGTGCCAGCAGCTTAGGGTCGGGATTAACTGAAGCTTTCTTT.

Only a few counts were recorded for this clonotype. The chain joins TRBV5-4 to TRBJ2-1; 12 nucleotides agree with TRBD2. Germline trimming cut 4 bases from V and 9 bases from J; bases unmatched to any gene: 5. The CDR3 extends over 14 amino acids. Germline V lookup: CDR1 SGHNT, CDR2 YYREEE (reference sequence). The CDR3 loop reads CASSLRLAGVEQFF. The CDR3 DNA sequence: TGTGCCAGCAGCCTAAGACTAGCGGGAGTTGAGCAGTTCTTC.

This clonotype was picked up a small number of times. The chain recombines TRBV6-6 with TRBJ2-7; a possible D gene is TRBD1 (6 bases). Trimming removed 4 bases from V and 6 bases from J, with 10 bases in between. Germline V gives CDR1 MNHNY, CDR2 SVGAGI (reference sequence). CDR3 size: 12 residues. CDR3 region: CASSFKDSEQYF. CDR3 coding DNA: TGTGCCAGCAGTTTCAAGGACAGCGAGCAGTACTTC.

This clonotype was picked up a small number of times. The chain carries TRBV15 and TRBJ2-3, with D hard to call. CDR1 and CDR2 (germline): LNHNV, YYDKDF (reference sequence). This CDR3 comprises 14 residues. Trimming cost V 5 bases and J 1 base, with 10 bases left between them. The CDR3 spells CATSPDGRTDTQYF. CDR3 sequence (DNA): TGTGCCACCAGCCCGGACGGCCGCACAGATACGCAGTATTTT. The variable domain in full, with the rest retrieved from reference TRBV15 and TRBJ2-3, is DAMVIQNPRYQVTQFGKPVTLSCSQTLNHNVMYWYQQKSSQAPKLLFHYYDKDFNNEADTPDNFQSRRPNTSFCFLDIRSPGLGDTAMYLCATSPDGRTDTQYFGPGTRLTVL.

This chain's CDR3 is CSARPGPRGSPLHF. DNA of the CDR3: TGCAGTGCTAGGCCGGGACCTCGGGGTTCACCCCTCCACTTT. This chain joins TRBV20-1 and TRBJ1-6; tentatively, D is TRBD1 (5 bases). This CDR3 contains 14 residues. From germline, CDR1 is DFQATT and CDR2 SNEGSKA (reference sequence). With 3 bases removed from V and 9 bases from J, the gap between germline ends came to 15 bases.

The chain carries TRBV5-1 and TRBJ2-7; the D is unclear. Between the trimmed V and J ends, which lost 1 base and 6 bases, there was a span of 5 bases. The CDR3 covers 11 residues. Germline CDR1 reads SGHRS; CDR2 reads YFSETQ. CDR3 protein: CASSLIGEQYF. In nucleotides, the CDR3 is TGCGCCAGCAGCTTGATCGGCGAGCAGTACTTC.

The CDR3: CATSDLLLGQETQYF. DNA of the CDR3: TGTGCCACCAGTGATTTGCTGTTAGGGCAAGAGACCCAGTACTTC. The chain carries TRBV24-1 and TRBJ2-5; the D is unclear. The length of the CDR3 is 15 residues. The germline V and J ends were trimmed by 0 bases and 2 bases, with 9 bases remaining between them. In germline, CDR1 is KGHDR, CDR2 SFDVKD.

This clonotype has a handful of counts. V and J are TRBV7-3 and TRBJ2-7; TRBD1 is a possible D gene (6 bases). This CDR3 is 13 amino acids long. CDR1 is SGHTA and CDR2 is FQGTGA in the germline V gene. V was shortened by 2 bases and J by 5 bases, with 10 bases between the two germline ends. CDR3 amino acids: CASSLWGLNEQYF. The CDR3 DNA is TGTGCCAGCAGCTTATGGGGGCTCAACGAGCAGTACTTC. The whole variable domain, remainder taken from reference TRBV7-3 and TRBJ2-7, is GAGVSQTPSNKVTEKGKYVELRCDPISGHTALYWYRQSLGQGPEFLIYFQGTGAADDSGLPNDRFFAVRPEGSVSTLKIQRTERGDSAVYLCASSLWGLNEQYFGPGTRLTVT.

The V gene is TRBV6-5, the J gene TRBJ2-1; D perhaps matches TRBD2 (6 bases). This CDR3 comprises 13 residues. CDR1 MNHEY and CDR2 SVGAGI come from the germline V gene. V lost 1 base, J lost 9 bases, and 10 bases lay in between. The CDR3 protein is CASSYFGGTEQFF. CDR3 DNA: TGTGCCAGCAGTTACTTCGGGGGTACTGAGCAGTTCTTC.

The V call is TRBV5-1, the J call TRBJ2-2; the match to TRBD1 covers 9 bases. The CDR3 runs 15 residues. V lost 4 bases and J lost 7; bases outside the gene matches: 8. Per germline, CDR1 SGHRS and CDR2 YFSETQ. CDR3 loop: CASSIGQGSVGELFF. The CDR3 DNA reads as TGCGCCAGCAGCATAGGACAGGGGTCGGTCGGGGAGCTGTTTTTT.

This chain uses TRBV27 with TRBJ2-7; 8 bases match TRBD2. The CDR3 consists of 14 residues. V shed 3 bases, J shed 2 bases, and the junction held 3 bases outside the gene matches. Germline V lookup: CDR1 MNHEY, CDR2 SMNVEV (reference sequence). The chain's CDR3 is CASSFGRAPYEQYF. The DNA of the CDR3 is TGTGCCAGCAGTTTCGGGAGGGCACCCTACGAGCAGTACTTC.

This clonotype was detected only a few times. The gene calls are TRBV18 and TRBJ2-7; TRBD2 matches 13 bases. V dropped 3 bases and J dropped 2; count of bases not matched to a gene: 4. There are 16 residues in the CDR3. CDR1 is KGHSH and CDR2 is LQKENI in the germline V gene. Here the CDR3 DNA reads TGTGCCAGCTCACCTCAGGGACTAGCGGGACCCTACGAGCAGTACTTC. This translates into CASSPQGLAGPYEQYF.

This chain connects TRBV24-1 to TRBJ2-2; TRBD1 might be the D (5 bases). Trimming removed 9 bases at V and 7 bases at J, with 11 bases between. The CDR3 runs 12 residues. CDR1 is KGHDR, CDR2 SFDVKD, per germline. CDR3 sequence: CATGLGVGELFF. DNA for the CDR3: TGTGCCACCGGGCTAGGGGTCGGGGAGCTGTTTTTT.

The chain recombines TRBV5-4 with TRBJ2-5, with D possibly matching TRBD2 (5 bases). The germline CDR1 and CDR2 sequences are SGHNT and YYREEE (reference sequence). The CDR3 is 14 amino acids. The V and J ends lost 5 bases and 2 bases respectively, with 13 bases between them. Here the CDR3 reads CASSSAAKQETQYF. In DNA, the CDR3 is TGTGCCAGCAGTTCAGCGGCGAAGCAAGAGACCCAGTACTTC.

The genes are TRBV12-3 or TRBV12-4 and TRBJ2-7; D may match TRBD1 or TRBD2 (5 bases each). The CDR3 length is 15 residues. Trimming stripped 5 bases from V and 0 bases from J, with 14 bases between. The CDR3 is CASSPTGLTSYEQYF. Written as DNA, the CDR3 is TGTGCCAGCAGTCCTACGGGGCTTACCTCCTACGAGCAGTACTTC.

This clonotype appeared a few times. This sequence joins TRBV27 and TRBJ2-7, with 10 bases that match TRBD1. This CDR3 has 15 residues. Germline lookup yields CDR1 MNHEY and CDR2 SMNVEV (reference sequence). V shed 2 bases, J shed 4 bases, and the junction held 5 bases outside the gene matches. The DNA for the CDR3 is TGTGCCAGCAGTTTAACCGGGACAGGGGATTACGAGCAGTACTTC. It codes for CASSLTGTGDYEQYF.

This clonotype was seen a handful of times. CDR3 in DNA: TGTGCCAGCAGCTCACGCAACAGGGTTCGGTATGGCTACACCTTC. It is translated as CASSSRNRVRYGYTF. The V call is TRBV9, the J call TRBJ1-2; D perhaps matches TRBD1 (6 bases). Trimming stripped 4 bases from V and 5 bases from J, with 18 bases between. The germline V gene encodes CDR1 SGDLS and CDR2 YYNGEE. The CDR3 sequence is 15 residues long.

This clonotype was detected ten times or more. This chain joins TRBV20-1 and TRBJ2-7, with TRBD2 matching over 8 bases. Germline CDR1 DFQATT, CDR2 SNEGSKA (reference sequence). The CDR3 is 14 residues long. J was trimmed by 4 bases and V by 0 bases; bases with no gene match: 5. DNA of the CDR3: TGCAGTGCTAGAGAGGACGGACTAGCTTACGAGCAGTACTTC. It encodes CSAREDGLAYEQYF.

This clonotype was observed a handful of times. The chain combines TRBV7-2 with TRBJ2-7, with TRBD2 identical over 10 bases. CDR3 length: 17 amino acids. Germline V gene data show CDR1 as SGHTA and CDR2 as FQGNSA. The junction had 24 bases not matched to a gene; V was cut back by 7 bases and J by 12 bases. CDR3 region: CASIQNPTLAGEAMRYF. CDR3 nucleotide sequence: TGTGCCAGCATCCAGAACCCCACCCTAGCGGGGGAAGCGATGCGGTACTTC.

This clonotype was counted a few times. The chain employs TRBV5-1 and TRBJ2-3; 10 nucleotides agree with TRBD2. This CDR3 has 14 residues. Germline V gives CDR1 SGHRS, CDR2 YFSETQ. Unmatched junction bases numbered 3, after V lost 3 bases and J lost 5 bases. The CDR3 reads CASSSSGSGDTQYF. CDR3 DNA sequence: TGCGCCAGCAGCTCTAGCGGGAGTGGAGATACGCAGTATTTT.

The chain has TRBV29-1 and TRBJ2-7; 11 bases agree with TRBD2. Germline V gene lookup returns CDR1 SQVTM and CDR2 ANQGSEA. This CDR3 is built from 14 residues. The trim removed 6 bases at V and 3 bases at J, leaving 7 bases unmatched. The CDR3, as DNA: TGCAGCGTGCAGACTAGCGGGACCCTCTACGAGCAGTACTTC. Its protein product is CSVQTSGTLYEQYF.

This clonotype was seen more than once but under ten times. The chain links TRBV7-6 to TRBJ2-5, with TRBD1 identical over 11 bases. This CDR3 contains 18 residues. Per the germline V gene, CDR1 is SGHVS and CDR2 is FNYEAQ. With V trimmed by 1 base and J by 4 bases, 11 bases remained unmatched. The CDR3 loop reads CASSLGILGQGVLETQYF. The CDR3 DNA reads TGTGCCAGCAGCTTAGGAATTCTGGGACAGGGGGTACTAGAGACCCAGTACTTC. The variable domain in full, with the rest retrieved from reference TRBV7-6 and TRBJ2-5, is GAGVSQSPRYKVTKRGQDVALRCDPISGHVSLYWYRQALGQGPEFLTYFNYEAQQDKSGLPNDRFSAERPEGSISTLTIQRTEQRDSAMYRCASSLGILGQGVLETQYFGPGTRLLVL.

This clonotype came up a few times. V is TRBV11-2 and J is TRBJ2-3, with D uncertain. Germline CDR1 SGHAT, CDR2 FQNNGV. The CDR3 consists of 14 residues. V lost 4 bases, J lost 2 bases, and 10 bases lay in between. The CDR3 DNA reads TGTGCCAGCAGCTCGTGGACGGCCACAGATACGCAGTATTTT. Translation gives CASSSWTATDTQYF.

The V and J genes are TRBV12-3 or TRBV12-4 and TRBJ1-4, with D uncertain. V lost 1 base and J lost 5, with 5 bases in between. The CDR3 length is 13 residues. CDR3 sequence (DNA): TGTGCCAGCAGTTTAGGGTGGAATGAAAAACTGTTTTTT. It specifies CASSLGWNEKLFF.

This clonotype was picked up a small number of times. This sequence joins TRBV7-9 and TRBJ2-1, with D unclear. In germline, CDR1 is SEHNR, CDR2 FQNEAQ (reference sequence). This CDR3 has 16 residues. The V gene lost 1 base and the J gene lost 0 bases, with 10 bases spanning the gap. This chain's CDR3 is CASSLVIGGSYNEQFF. The CDR3 nucleotides are TGTGCCAGCAGCTTAGTGATTGGTGGCTCCTACAATGAGCAGTTCTTC. The complete variable domain, with remaining parts taken from reference TRBV7-9 and TRBJ2-1, reads DTGVSQNPRHKITKRGQNVTFRCDPISEHNRLYWYRQTLGQGPEFLTYFQNEAQLEKSRLLSDRFSAERPKGSFSTLEIQRTEQGDSAMYLCASSLVIGGSYNEQFFGPGTRLTVL.

The chain combines TRBV18 with TRBJ2-1; 12 bases are a match to TRBD2. CDR1 is KGHSH and CDR2 is LQKENI in the germline V gene. This CDR3 has 16 amino acids. The J segment lost 4 bases and the V segment lost 8 bases, leaving 9 bases of the junction unmatched. The CDR3, as DNA: TGTGCCAGCAGCCCTCCGGGACTAGCGGGTTACAATGAGCAGTTCTTC. The encoded protein is CASSPPGLAGYNEQFF.

A few counts support this clonotype. The chain employs TRBV11-2 and TRBJ1-1, with D unresolved. CDR1 is SGHAT, CDR2 FQNNGV, per germline. CDR3 length: 16 residues. The V gene lost 3 bases and the J gene lost 0 bases, with 14 bases spanning the gap. The CDR3 loop is CASSFRPGQMNTEAFF. CDR3 DNA: TGTGCCAGCAGCTTCCGCCCGGGCCAGATGAACACTGAAGCTTTCTTT.

This clonotype was observed once. The V call is TRBV10-3, the J call TRBJ2-3; 8 positions agree with TRBD1. The length of the CDR3 is 15 residues. CDR1 and CDR2 from the germline V gene are ENHRY and SYGVKD. J was trimmed by 0 bases and V by 4 bases; bases with no gene match: 3. The DNA of the CDR3 is TGTGCCATCAGTGCAGACAGGGGTAGCACAGATACGCAGTATTTT. This sequence encodes CAISADRGSTDTQYF.

The gene calls are TRBV7-8 and TRBJ2-2, with 8 bases fitting TRBD2. Germline values: CDR1 SGHVS, CDR2 FQNEAQ. CDR3 size: 14 residues. The V and J ends lost 1 base and 7 bases, in that order; junction bases with no gene match: 2. CDR3 sequence: CASSLVRGDGELFF. DNA of the CDR3: TGTGCCAGCAGCTTAGTGCGGGGGGACGGGGAGCTGTTTTTT. Combining the CDR3 with reference TRBV7-8 and TRBJ2-2 gives the whole variable domain GAGVSQSPRYKVAKRGQDVALRCDPISGHVSLFWYQQALGQGPEFLTYFQNEAQLDKSGLPSDRFFAERPEGSVSTLKIQRTQQEDSAVYLCASSLVRGDGELFFGEGSRLTVL.

This clonotype has just a few counts. The chain has TRBV6-5 and TRBJ2-3; D might be TRBD2 (6 bases). V was trimmed by 7 bases and J by 1 base, leaving 18 bases between them. This CDR3 has 16 residues. Germline values: CDR1 MNHEY, CDR2 SVGAGI. The CDR3 coding sequence is TGTGCCAGCAAAGCCCTCCGGGCTAGCGGCACAGATACGCAGTATTTT. It yields the protein CASKALRASGTDTQYF.

The chain uses TRBV4-3 and TRBJ1-2; D possibly corresponds to TRBD1 (5 bases). The CDR3 length is 18 residues. CDR1 is LGHNA, CDR2 YSLEER, per germline. V was pared by 2 bases and J by 5 bases, with 24 bases between. The CDR3 bases are TGCGCCAGCAGCCAACGCTACGCACGGAGGGACCCACCGTATGGCTACACCTTC. Translating gives CASSQRYARRDPPYGYTF.